This T cell receptor beta chain was obtained from a study of T-cell memory formation after mild COVID-19. The study, taken as a whole, reports: Memory from before infection featured some responding clones, which suggests cross-reactive memory joined. Contracting clones from day 15 to 85 had balanced CD4/CD8; later expanders favoured CD4+.

TCR alpha and TCR beta cDNA libraries with sample barcodes and UMIs came from 5'RACE using constant-segment primers. TCRdb re-called the 5' RACE reads through MiXCR, storing one row per CDR3 protein. The sample comprises some 320,000 distinct CDR3 sequences, around 15% of which are singletons, and roughly a fifth rests with the top ten. Trimming shortened V by 3 bases and J by 2 bases, and 10 bases separated the two germline ends. The CDR3 runs to 14 residues. On this clonotype: The antigen is not known.

The chain links TRBV12-3 or TRBV12-4 to TRBJ1-2, with unresolved D. The specimen was PBMCs or a T cell subset sorted from them (not recorded which). The sequence was collected from a man between 18 and 29 years old who had mild COVID-19 (a few samples of this study predate the infection). Cell type and time point are not known. The DNA for the CDR3 is TGTGCCAGCAGTTTTAATCCGGAAAACTATGGCTACACCTTC. Residues: CASSFNPENYGYTF.